This T cell receptor (beta chain) was found in a study of T cells in Graves' hyperthyroidism and ophthalmopathy. Findings and limits, study-wide: Ophthalmopathy cases were set apart from stable hyperthyroidism by a 13 V-J model. Most clonotypes that expanded in the thyroid above 0.001 also showed up in blood. Model predictions of ophthalmopathy came a median 6.5 months before onset.

Clinical symptoms, serum thyroxine, TRAb, thyroid ultrasound and orbital computed tomography established diagnosis. Template material for amplifying TCR beta CDR3 regions consisted of RNA transcripts. Using the HTBI primer set, a first-round RT-PCR was run on the TCR CDR3. TCRdb re-analysed the multiplex PCR reads in MiXCR, keeping a single row per CDR3 protein. The sample shows a few hundred thousand distinct CDR3 sequences, over 15% of them seen only once. Ten or more counts support this clonotype. Its matching antigen is unknown. J was trimmed by 5 bases and V by 5 bases; bases with no gene match: 5. The length of the CDR3 is 14 residues. CDR1 and CDR2 (germline): MNHNS, SASEGT.

Sequenced sample: blood. The rearrangement links TRBV6-1 to TRBJ2-3, with 9 bases lining up with TRBD1. This receptor was identified in a woman in her sixties with Graves' ophthalmopathy. The CDR3 sequence is CASSYRDREDTQYF. The CDR3 DNA sequence: TGTGCCAGCAGTTACCGGGACAGGGAAGATACGCAGTATTTT.